This TCR beta chain stems from a study of shared clonotypes between healthy human individuals. Sequenced by immunoSEQ multiplex PCR; TCRdb stores in-frame clones only, minus some. Among fewer than 1.6 million clones listed, roughly 98.5% were seen once. Trimming took 4 bases from V and 3 from J; bases not matched to a gene: 6. Germline CDR1 SGHTA, CDR2 FQGTGA. The CDR3 runs to 15 residues. The material sequenced was naive CD4+ T cells sorted from blood. Described subset: CD45RA+ positively selected. This chain connects TRBV7-3 to TRBJ2-1; 7 positions match TRBD1. The receptor comes from a man aged 30-40 years in good health. The DNA for the CDR3 is TGTGCCAGCAGCTCCGGACAGGACCGCTACAATGAGCAGTTCTTC. Translated, it gives CASSSGQDRYNEQFF.